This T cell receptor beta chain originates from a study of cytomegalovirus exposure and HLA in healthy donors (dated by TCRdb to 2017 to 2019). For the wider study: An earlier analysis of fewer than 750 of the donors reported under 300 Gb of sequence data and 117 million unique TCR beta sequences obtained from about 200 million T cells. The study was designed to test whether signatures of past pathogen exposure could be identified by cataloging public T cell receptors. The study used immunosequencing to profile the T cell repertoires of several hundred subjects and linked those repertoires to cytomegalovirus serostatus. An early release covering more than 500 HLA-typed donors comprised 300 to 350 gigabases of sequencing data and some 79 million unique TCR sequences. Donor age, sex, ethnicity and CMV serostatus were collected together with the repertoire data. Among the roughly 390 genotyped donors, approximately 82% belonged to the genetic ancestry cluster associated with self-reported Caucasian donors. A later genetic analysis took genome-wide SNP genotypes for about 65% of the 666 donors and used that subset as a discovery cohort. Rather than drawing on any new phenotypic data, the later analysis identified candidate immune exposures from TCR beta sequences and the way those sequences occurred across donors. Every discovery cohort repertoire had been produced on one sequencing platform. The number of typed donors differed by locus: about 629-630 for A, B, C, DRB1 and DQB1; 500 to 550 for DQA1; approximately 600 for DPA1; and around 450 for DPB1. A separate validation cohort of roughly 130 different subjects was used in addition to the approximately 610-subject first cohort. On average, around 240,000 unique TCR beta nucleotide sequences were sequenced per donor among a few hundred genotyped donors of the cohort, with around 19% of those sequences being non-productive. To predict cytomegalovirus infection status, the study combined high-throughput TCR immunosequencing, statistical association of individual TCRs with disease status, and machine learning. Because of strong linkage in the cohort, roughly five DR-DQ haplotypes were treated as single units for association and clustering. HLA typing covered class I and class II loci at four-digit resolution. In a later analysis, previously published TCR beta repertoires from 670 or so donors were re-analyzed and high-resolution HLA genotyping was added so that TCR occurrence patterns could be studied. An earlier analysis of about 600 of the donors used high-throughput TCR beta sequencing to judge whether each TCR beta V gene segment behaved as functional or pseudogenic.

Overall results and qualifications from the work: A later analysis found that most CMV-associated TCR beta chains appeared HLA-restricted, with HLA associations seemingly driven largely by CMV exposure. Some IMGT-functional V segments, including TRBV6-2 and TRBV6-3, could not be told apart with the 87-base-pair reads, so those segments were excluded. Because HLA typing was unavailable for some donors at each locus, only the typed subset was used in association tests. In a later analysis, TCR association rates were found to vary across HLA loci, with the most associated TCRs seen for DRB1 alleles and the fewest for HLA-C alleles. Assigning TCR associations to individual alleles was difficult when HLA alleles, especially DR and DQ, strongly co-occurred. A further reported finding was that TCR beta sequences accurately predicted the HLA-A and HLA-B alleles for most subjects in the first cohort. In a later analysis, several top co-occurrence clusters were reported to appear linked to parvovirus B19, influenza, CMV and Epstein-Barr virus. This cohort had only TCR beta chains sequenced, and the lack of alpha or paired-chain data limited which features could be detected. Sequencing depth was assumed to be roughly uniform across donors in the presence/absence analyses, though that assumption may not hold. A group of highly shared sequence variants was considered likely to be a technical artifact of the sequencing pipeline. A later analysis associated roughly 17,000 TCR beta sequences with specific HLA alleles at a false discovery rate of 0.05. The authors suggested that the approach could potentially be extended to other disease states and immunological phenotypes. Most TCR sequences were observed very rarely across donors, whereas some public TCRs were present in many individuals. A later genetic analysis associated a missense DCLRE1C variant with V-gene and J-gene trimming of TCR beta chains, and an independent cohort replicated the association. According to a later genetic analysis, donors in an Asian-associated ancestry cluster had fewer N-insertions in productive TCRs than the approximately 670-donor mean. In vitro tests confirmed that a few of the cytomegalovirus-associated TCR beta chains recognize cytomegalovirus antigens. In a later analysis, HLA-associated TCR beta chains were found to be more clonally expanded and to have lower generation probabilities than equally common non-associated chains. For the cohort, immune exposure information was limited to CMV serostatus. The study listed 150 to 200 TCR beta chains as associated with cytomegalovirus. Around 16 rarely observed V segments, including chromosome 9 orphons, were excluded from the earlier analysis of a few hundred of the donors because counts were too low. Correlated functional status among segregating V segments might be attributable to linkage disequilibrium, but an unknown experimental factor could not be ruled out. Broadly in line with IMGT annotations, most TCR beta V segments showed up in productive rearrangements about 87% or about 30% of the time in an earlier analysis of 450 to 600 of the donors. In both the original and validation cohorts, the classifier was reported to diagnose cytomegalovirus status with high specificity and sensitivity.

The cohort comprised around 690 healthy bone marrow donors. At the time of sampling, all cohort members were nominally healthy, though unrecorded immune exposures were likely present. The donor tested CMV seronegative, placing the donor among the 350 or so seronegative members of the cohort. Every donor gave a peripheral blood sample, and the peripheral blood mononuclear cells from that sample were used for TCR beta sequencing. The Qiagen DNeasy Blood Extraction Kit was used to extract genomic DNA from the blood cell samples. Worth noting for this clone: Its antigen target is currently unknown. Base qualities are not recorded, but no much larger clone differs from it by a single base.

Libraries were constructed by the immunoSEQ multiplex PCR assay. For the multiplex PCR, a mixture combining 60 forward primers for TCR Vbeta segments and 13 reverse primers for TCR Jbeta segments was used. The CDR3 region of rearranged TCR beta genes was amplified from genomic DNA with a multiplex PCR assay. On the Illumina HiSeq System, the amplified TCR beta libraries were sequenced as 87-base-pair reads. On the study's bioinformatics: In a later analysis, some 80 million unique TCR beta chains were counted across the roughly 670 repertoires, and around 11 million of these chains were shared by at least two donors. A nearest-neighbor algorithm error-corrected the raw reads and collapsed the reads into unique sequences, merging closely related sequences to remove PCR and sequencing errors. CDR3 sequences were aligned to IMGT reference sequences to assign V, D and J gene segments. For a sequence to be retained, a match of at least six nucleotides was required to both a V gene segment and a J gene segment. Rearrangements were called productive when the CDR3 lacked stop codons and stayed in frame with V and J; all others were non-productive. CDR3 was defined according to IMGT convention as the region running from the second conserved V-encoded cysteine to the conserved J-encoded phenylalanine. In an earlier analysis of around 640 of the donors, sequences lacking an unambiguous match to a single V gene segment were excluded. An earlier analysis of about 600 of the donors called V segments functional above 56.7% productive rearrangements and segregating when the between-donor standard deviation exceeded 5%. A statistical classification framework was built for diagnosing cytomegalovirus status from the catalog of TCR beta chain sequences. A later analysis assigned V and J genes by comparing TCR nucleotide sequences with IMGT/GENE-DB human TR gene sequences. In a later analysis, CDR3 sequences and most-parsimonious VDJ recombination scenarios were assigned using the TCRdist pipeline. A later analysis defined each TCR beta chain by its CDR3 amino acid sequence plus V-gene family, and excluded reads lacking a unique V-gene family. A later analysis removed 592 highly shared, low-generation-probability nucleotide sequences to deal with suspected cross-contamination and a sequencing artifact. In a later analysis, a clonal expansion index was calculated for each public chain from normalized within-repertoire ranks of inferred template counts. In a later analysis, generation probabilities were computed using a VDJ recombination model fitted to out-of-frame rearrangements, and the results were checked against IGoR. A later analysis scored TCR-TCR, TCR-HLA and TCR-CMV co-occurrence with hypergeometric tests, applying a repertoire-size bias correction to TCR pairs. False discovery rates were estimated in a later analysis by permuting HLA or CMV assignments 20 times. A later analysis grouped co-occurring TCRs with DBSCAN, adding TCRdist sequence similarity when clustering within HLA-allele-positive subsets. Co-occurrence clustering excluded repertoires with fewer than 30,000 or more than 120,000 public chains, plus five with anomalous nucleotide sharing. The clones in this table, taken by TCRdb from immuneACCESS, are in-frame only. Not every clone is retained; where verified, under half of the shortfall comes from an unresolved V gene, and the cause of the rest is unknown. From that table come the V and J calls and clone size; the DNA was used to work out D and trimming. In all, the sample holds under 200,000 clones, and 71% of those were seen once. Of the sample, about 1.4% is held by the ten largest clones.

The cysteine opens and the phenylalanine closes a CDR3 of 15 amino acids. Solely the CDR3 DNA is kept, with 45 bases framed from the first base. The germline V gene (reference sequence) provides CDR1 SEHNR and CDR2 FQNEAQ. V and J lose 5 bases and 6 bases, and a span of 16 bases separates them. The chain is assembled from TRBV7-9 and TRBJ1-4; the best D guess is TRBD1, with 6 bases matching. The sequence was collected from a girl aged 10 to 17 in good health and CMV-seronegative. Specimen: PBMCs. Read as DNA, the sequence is TGTGCCAGCAGCCCCAACACAGGGCGGGATGAAAAACTGTTTTTT. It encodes CASSPNTGRDEKLFF.